One sample yielded the 10 T cell receptor beta chains listed below, sequenced in a study of T cells after yellow fever vaccination (dated by TCRdb to the late 2010s). Interpreted using the paper, the treatment or condition label stands for: live attenuated yellow fever vaccine strain. The library was generated by 5' RACE. Sequenced using an Illumina HiSeq 2500. Starting from the raw public reads, TCRdb applied fastp trimming at Q25, assembled clones with MiXCR and retained in-frame beta chains. Rows matching on CDR3 protein sequence are summarized as one entry with the most common DNA and genes. In this sample the table shows some 500,000 distinct CDR3 sequences, approximately 13% of which occur a single time. The top ten clonotypes cover around an eighth of the sample. This sample comprised PBMCs, obtained on the day of the yellow fever booster vaccination. All receptors come from a man aged 25 to 45 who received the YFV17D yellow fever vaccine.

This clonotype was found many times. The genes are TRBV2 and TRBJ1-4; D is unresolved. The ends were cut back, 10 bases at V and 7 bases at J, with 16 bases in the middle. CDR1 is SNHLY, CDR2 FYNNEI, per germline. There are 13 residues in the CDR3. The CDR3 is CATSNGFTEKLFF. DNA of the CDR3: TGTGCCACGTCAAACGGGTTCACTGAAAAACTGTTTTTT.

This clonotype was recorded a few times. This chain links TRBV7-6 with TRBJ2-5, with D tentatively TRBD1 (6 bases). The V and J ends lost 8 bases and 2 bases respectively, with 18 bases between them. CDR1 is SGHVS, CDR2 FNYEAQ, per germline. This CDR3 comprises 15 residues. CDR3 loop: CASVRGNRVQETQYF. CDR3 DNA: TGTGCCAGCGTTAGGGGAAACAGGGTACAAGAGACCCAGTACTTC.

This clonotype showed up just a few times. The chain has TRBV7-8 and TRBJ2-7; 13 bases agree with TRBD2. With V trimmed by 2 bases and J by 9 bases, 7 bases remained unmatched. Germline V gives CDR1 SGHVS, CDR2 FQNEAQ. CDR3 length equals 15 residues. The chain's CDR3 is CASSLSVLAGGGQYF. The CDR3 DNA follows: TGTGCCAGCAGCTTATCGGTACTAGCGGGAGGGGGGCAGTACTTC.

The gene calls are TRBV28 and TRBJ1-5; D is possibly TRBD1 (6 bases). The V end was cut by 9 bases, the J end by 5 bases, with 11 bases between. The germline CDR1 and CDR2 sequences are MDHEN and SYDVKM. There are 12 residues in the CDR3. The DNA for the CDR3 is TGTGCCAGTTTCACAGGGTATCAGCCCCAGCATTTT. Residues: CASFTGYQPQHF.

This rearrangement joins TRBV6-1 to TRBJ2-7; 11 nucleotides match TRBD1. The germline CDR1 and CDR2 sequences are MNHNS and SASEGT. The junction had 8 bases not matched to a gene; V was cut back by 6 bases and J by 4 bases. The CDR3 covers 15 residues. The CDR3 loop is CASRKSGTGGYEQYF. CDR3 in DNA: TGTGCCAGCAGGAAATCCGGGACAGGGGGTTACGAGCAGTACTTC.

The chain employs TRBV11-2 and TRBJ2-3; D remains ambiguous. The CDR3 has 12 amino acids. The germline CDR1 and CDR2 sequences are SGHAT and FQNNGV. V lost 5 bases, J lost 7 bases, and 10 bases lay in between. The CDR3 bases are TGTGCCAGCAGCCCAAGAAGGAATACGCAGTATTTT. It codes for CASSPRRNTQYF.

The gene calls are TRBV29-1 and TRBJ2-1; 9 nucleotides agree with TRBD2. CDR1 and CDR2 from the germline V gene are SQVTM and ANQGSEA. J lost 4 bases, V lost 3 bases, and 7 bases had no gene match. This CDR3 is 15 amino acids long. The CDR3 loop reads CSVDWREGVYNEQFF. Here the CDR3 DNA reads TGCAGCGTTGATTGGCGGGAGGGGGTTTACAATGAGCAGTTCTTC.

The chain couples TRBV19 to TRBJ2-7, with a possible D match to TRBD1 (5 bases). Germline values: CDR1 LNHDA, CDR2 SQIVND (reference sequence). The V end was cut by 10 bases, the J end by 3 bases, with 22 bases between. The CDR3 runs to 15 residues. The DNA of the CDR3 is TGTGCCACCTCCGTGGGGCAGCCCAACTACTACGAGCAGTACTTC. Translating it yields CATSVGQPNYYEQYF. The entire variable domain, with the rest obtained from reference TRBV19 and TRBJ2-7, is as follows: DGGITQSPKYLFRKEGQNVTLSCEQNLNHDAMYWYRQDPGQGLRLIYYSQIVNDFQKGDIAEGYSVSREKKESFPLTVTSAQKNPTAFYLCATSVGQPNYYEQYFGPGTRLTVT.

The chain joins TRBV20-1 to TRBJ2-5, with D maybe TRBD1 (6 bases). The CDR3 spans 13 residues. Germline V gene data show CDR1 as DFQATT and CDR2 as SNEGSKA (reference sequence). Trimming removed 1 base at V and 2 bases at J, with 8 bases between. The CDR3 reads CSARGTDQETQYF. DNA of the CDR3: TGCAGTGCTAGAGGGACAGATCAAGAGACCCAGTACTTC.

A few counts support this clonotype. This chain joins TRBV19 and TRBJ1-1; D may be TRBD1 (5 bases). Germline lookup yields CDR1 LNHDA and CDR2 SQIVND (reference sequence). V was shortened by 1 base and J by 1 base, with 13 bases between the two germline ends. CDR3 length: 16 residues. CDR3 DNA sequence: TGTGCCAGTAGTATAGGGGGCCTCATCTGGAACACTGAAGCTTTCTTT. It translates to CASSIGGLIWNTEAFF. Full variable domain (rest looked up from reference TRBV19 and TRBJ1-1): DGGITQSPKYLFRKEGQNVTLSCEQNLNHDAMYWYRQDPGQGLRLIYYSQIVNDFQKGDIAEGYSVSREKKESFPLTVTSAQKNPTAFYLCASSIGGLIWNTEAFFGQGTRLTVV.